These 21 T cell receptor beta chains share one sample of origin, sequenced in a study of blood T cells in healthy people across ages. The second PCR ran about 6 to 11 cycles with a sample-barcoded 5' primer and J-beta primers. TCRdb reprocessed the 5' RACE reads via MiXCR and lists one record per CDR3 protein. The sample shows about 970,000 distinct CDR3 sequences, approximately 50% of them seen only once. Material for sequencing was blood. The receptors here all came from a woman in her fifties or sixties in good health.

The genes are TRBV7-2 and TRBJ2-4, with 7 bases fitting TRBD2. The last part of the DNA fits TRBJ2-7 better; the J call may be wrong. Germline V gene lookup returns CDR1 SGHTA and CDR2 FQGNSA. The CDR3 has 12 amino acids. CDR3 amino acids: CASSPTSSEQYF. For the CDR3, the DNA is TGTGCCAGCAGCCCGACTAGCAGCGAGCAGTACTTC.

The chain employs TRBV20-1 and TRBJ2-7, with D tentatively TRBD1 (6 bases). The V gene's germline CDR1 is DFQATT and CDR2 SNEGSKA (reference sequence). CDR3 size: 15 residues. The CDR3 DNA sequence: TGCAGCCCCGATCCTGGGGGCGCAGCCTCCTACGAGCAGTACTTC. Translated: CSPDPGGAASYEQYF.

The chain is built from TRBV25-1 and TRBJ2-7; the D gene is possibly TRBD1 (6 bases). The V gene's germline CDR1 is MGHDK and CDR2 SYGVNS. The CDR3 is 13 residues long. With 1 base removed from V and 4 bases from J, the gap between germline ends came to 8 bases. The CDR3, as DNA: TGTGCCAGCAGTGAATGGACAGCTTACGAGCAGTACTTC. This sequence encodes CASSEWTAYEQYF.

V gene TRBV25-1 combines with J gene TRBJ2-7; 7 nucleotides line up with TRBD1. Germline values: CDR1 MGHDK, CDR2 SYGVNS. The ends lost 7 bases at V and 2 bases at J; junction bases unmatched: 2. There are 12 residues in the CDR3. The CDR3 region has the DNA TGTGCCAGCAAGAGGGGGCCCTACGAGCAGTACTTC. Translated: CASKRGPYEQYF.

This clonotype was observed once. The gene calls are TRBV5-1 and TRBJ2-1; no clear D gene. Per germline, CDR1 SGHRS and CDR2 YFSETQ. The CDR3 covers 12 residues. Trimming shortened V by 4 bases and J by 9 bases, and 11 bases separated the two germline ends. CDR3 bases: TGCGCCAGCAGCCCGATGTTTAGTGAGCAGTTCTTC. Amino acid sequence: CASSPMFSEQFF.

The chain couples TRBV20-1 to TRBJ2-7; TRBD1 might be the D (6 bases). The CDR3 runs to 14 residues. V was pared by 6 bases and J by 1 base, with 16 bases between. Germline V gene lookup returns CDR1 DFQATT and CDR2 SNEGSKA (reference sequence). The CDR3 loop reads CSAPVGGASYEQYF. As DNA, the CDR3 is TGCAGTGCCCCCGTTGGGGGCGCGTCCTACGAGCAGTACTTC.

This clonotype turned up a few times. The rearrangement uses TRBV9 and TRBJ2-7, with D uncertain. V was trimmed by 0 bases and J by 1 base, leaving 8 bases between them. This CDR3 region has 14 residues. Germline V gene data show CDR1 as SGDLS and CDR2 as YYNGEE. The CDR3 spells CASSVARQSYEQYF. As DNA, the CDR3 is TGTGCCAGCAGCGTAGCGAGGCAGTCCTACGAGCAGTACTTC. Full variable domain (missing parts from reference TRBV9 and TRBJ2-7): DSGVTQTPKHLITATGQRVTLRCSPRSGDLSVYWYQQSLDQGLQFLIQYYNGEERAKGNILERFSAQQFPDLHSELNLSSLELGDSALYFCASSVARQSYEQYFGPGTRLTVT.

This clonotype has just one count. DNA for the CDR3: TGCGCCAGCAGCCAAGAGCTGGGACTAGGGGACAATGAGCAGTTCTTC. Its translation: CASSQELGLGDNEQFF. The V call is TRBV4-1, the J call TRBJ2-1, with 8 positions matching TRBD2. With 0 bases clipped from V and 5 bases from J, the junction kept 6 bases outside the gene matches. This CDR3 is 16 amino acids long. From germline, CDR1 is MGHRA and CDR2 YSYEKL.

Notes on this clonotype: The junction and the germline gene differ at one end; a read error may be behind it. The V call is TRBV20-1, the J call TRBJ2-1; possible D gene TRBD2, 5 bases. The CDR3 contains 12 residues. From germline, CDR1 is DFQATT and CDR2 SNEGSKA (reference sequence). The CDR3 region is CSARLANNGQFF. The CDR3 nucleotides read TGCAGTGCTAGACTAGCTAACAATGGGCAGTTCTTC.

The CDR3 nucleotides are TGTGCCAGCAGTTGGTCCGATACGCAGTATTTT. Protein sequence: CASSWSDTQYF. The chain combines TRBV2 with TRBJ2-3; D gene ambiguous. V lost 5 bases to trimming and J lost 6 bases, with 6 bases between them. Germline V gene sequence: CDR1 SNHLY, CDR2 FYNNEI. This CDR3 region has 11 residues.

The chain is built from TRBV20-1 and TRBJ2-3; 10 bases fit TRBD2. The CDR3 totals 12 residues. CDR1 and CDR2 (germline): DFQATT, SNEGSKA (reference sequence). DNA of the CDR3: TGCGGGCTAGCGGGAGGCACAGATACGCAGTATTTT. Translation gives CGLAGGTDTQYF.

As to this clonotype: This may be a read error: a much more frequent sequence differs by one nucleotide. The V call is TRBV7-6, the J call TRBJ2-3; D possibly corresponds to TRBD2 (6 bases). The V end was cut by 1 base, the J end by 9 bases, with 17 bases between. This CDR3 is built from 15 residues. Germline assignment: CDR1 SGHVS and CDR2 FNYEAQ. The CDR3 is CASSLGRQSGGTQYF. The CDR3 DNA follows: TGTGCCAGCAGCTTAGGAAGGCAGTCCGGGGGAACGCAGTATTTT.

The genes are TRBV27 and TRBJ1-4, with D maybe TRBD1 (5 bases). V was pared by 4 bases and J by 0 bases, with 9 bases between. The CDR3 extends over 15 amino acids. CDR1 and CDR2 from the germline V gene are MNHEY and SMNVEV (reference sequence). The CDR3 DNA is TGTGCCAGCAGTTCAGGGTTTGCAACTAATGAAAAACTGTTTTTT. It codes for CASSSGFATNEKLFF.

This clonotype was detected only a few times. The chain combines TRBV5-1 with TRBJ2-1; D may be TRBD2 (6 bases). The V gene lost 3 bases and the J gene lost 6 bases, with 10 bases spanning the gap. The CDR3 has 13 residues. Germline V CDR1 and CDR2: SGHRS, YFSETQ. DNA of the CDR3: TGCGCCAGCAGCTCGGGAGCTGGCAATGAGCAGTTCTTC. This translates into CASSSGAGNEQFF.

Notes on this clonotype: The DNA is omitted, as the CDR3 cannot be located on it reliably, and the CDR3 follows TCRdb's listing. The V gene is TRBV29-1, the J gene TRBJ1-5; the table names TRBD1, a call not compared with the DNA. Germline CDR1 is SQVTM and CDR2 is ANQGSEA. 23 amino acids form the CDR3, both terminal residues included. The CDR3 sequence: CSVKETAGHEAFFGQGTSQPQHF.

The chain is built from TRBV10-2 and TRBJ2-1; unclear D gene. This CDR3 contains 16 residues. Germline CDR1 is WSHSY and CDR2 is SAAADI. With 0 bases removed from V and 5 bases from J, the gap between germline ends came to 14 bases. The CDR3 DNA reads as TGCGCCAGCAGTGAGTCGAGAAACCAGCCCAACAATGAGCAGTTCTTC. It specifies CASSESRNQPNNEQFF.

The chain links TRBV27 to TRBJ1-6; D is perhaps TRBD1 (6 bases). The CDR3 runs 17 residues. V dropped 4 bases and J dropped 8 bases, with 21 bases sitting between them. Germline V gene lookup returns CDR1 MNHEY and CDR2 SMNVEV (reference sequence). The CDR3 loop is CASSWVGRTRGHSPLHF. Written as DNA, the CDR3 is TGTGCCAGCAGTTGGGTTGGGAGAACCAGGGGACATTCACCCCTCCACTTT.

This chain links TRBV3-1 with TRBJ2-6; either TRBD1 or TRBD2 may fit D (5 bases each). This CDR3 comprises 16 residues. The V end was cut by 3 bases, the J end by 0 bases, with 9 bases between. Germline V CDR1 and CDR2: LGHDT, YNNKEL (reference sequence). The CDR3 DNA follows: TGTGCCAGCAGCCACCGTGGGACCTCTGGGGCCAACGTCCTGACTTTC. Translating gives CASSHRGTSGANVLTF.

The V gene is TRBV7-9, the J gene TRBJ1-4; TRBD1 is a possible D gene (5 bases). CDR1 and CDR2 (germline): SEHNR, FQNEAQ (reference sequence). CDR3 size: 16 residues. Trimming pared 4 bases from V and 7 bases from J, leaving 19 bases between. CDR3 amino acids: CASSSETGLLGEKLFF. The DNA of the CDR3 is TGTGCCAGCAGCTCGGAGACGGGACTTTTGGGTGAAAAACTGTTTTTT.

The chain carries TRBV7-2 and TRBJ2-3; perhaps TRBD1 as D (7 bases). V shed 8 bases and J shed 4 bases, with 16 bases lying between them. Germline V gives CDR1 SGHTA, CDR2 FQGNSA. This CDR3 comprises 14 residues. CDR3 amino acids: CASLTSQGADTQYF. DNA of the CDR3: TGTGCCAGCCTGACTAGTCAGGGGGCAGATACGCAGTATTTT. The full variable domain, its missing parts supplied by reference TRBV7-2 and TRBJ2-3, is GAGVSQSPSNKVTEKGKDVELRCDPISGHTALYWYRQSLGQGLEFLIYFQGNSAPDKSGLPSDRFSAERTGGSVSTLTIQRTQQEDSAVYLCASLTSQGADTQYFGPGTRLTVL.

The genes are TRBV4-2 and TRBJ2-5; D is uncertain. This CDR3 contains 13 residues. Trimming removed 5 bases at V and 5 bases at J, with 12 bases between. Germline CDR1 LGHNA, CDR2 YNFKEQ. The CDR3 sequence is CASSVKGSETQYF. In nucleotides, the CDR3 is TGTGCCAGCAGCGTAAAGGGTAGTGAGACCCAGTACTTC.